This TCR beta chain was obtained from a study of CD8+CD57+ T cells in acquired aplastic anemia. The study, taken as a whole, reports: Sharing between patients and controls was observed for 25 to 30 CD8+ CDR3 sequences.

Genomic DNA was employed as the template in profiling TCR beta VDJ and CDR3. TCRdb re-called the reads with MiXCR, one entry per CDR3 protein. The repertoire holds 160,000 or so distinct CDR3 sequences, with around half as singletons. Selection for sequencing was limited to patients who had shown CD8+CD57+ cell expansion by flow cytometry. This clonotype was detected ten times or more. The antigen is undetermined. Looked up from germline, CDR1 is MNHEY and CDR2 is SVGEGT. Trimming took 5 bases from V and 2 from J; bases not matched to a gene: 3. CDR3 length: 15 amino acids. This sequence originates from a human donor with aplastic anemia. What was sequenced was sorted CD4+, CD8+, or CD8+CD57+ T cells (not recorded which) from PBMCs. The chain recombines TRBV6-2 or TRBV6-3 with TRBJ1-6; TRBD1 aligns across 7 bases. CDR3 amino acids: CASSTGDAYNSPLHF. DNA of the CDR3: TGTGCCAGCAGTACAGGGGATGCCTATAATTCACCCCTCCACTTT.